Detailed here is one T cell receptor beta chain. What it binds is not known. With 6 bases clipped from V and 2 bases from J, the junction kept 8 bases outside the gene matches. From germline, CDR1 is ENHRY and CDR2 SYGVKD. CDR3 length: 15 amino acids. Measured with immunoSEQ multiplex PCR; TCRdb has only the in-frame clones, and not every one. This repertoire shows about 150,000 clones, roughly 85% found once; its top ten account for 7.9%. This entry comes from a study of T cell responses to AZD1222 COVID-19 vaccine. Findings and caveats of the study: Two AZD1222 administrations were followed by greater Spike-specific TCR breadth and depth. Of spike-specific TCRs, nearly half reportedly target regions left unmutated in variants. Seropositive status at baseline applied to only 5 or 6 AZD1222 recipients. Clonal diversity was possibly underestimated, and white British individuals and females predominated among donors.

The specimen was peripheral blood, collected 28 days after the second dose of the MenACWY control vaccine. This chain uses TRBV10-3 with TRBJ2-3, with 7 nucleotides matching TRBD2. This sequence was found in an adult who received the MenACWY meningococcal vaccine as a control. Here the CDR3 DNA reads TGTGCCATCAGCCCAACGGGGGGACCCACAGATACGCAGTATTTT. Translating gives CAISPTGGPTDTQYF.